This TCR beta chain was profiled in a study of T cell repertoires in aging, cancer and after chemotherapy. Looking at the study overall: The full dataset contained approximately 9.6 million TCR reads. Study-level results: Healthy donors lost TCR diversity with age mainly through richness, cancer patients through richness and evenness. Age-matched healthy donors had significantly more diverse, less clonal blood TCR repertoires than untreated cancer patients.

Peripheral blood genomic DNA, not sorted cells or RNA, was the template. Rearranged V-D-J TRB sequences were amplified with a mixed TRB-A/B primer pool. TCRdb recomputed calls from the multiplex PCR reads with MiXCR, one row per CDR3 protein. The sample lists around 1,200 distinct CDR3 sequences, 20% to 25% occurring once. Of note for this clonotype: Antigen: not known.

This sequence was found in a human donor with a blood cancer. The specimen sequenced was blood.

This CDR3 reads CASSKLAEQYNEQFF. CDR3 DNA sequence: TGTGCCAGCAGTAAACTAGCGGAACAATACAATGAGCAGTTCTTC. The chain links TRBV28 to TRBJ2-1, with TRBD2 matching 8 bases. The trim removed 5 bases at V and 4 bases at J, leaving 7 bases unmatched. This CDR3 contains 15 residues. Germline V gene lookup returns CDR1 MDHEN and CDR2 SYDVKM.